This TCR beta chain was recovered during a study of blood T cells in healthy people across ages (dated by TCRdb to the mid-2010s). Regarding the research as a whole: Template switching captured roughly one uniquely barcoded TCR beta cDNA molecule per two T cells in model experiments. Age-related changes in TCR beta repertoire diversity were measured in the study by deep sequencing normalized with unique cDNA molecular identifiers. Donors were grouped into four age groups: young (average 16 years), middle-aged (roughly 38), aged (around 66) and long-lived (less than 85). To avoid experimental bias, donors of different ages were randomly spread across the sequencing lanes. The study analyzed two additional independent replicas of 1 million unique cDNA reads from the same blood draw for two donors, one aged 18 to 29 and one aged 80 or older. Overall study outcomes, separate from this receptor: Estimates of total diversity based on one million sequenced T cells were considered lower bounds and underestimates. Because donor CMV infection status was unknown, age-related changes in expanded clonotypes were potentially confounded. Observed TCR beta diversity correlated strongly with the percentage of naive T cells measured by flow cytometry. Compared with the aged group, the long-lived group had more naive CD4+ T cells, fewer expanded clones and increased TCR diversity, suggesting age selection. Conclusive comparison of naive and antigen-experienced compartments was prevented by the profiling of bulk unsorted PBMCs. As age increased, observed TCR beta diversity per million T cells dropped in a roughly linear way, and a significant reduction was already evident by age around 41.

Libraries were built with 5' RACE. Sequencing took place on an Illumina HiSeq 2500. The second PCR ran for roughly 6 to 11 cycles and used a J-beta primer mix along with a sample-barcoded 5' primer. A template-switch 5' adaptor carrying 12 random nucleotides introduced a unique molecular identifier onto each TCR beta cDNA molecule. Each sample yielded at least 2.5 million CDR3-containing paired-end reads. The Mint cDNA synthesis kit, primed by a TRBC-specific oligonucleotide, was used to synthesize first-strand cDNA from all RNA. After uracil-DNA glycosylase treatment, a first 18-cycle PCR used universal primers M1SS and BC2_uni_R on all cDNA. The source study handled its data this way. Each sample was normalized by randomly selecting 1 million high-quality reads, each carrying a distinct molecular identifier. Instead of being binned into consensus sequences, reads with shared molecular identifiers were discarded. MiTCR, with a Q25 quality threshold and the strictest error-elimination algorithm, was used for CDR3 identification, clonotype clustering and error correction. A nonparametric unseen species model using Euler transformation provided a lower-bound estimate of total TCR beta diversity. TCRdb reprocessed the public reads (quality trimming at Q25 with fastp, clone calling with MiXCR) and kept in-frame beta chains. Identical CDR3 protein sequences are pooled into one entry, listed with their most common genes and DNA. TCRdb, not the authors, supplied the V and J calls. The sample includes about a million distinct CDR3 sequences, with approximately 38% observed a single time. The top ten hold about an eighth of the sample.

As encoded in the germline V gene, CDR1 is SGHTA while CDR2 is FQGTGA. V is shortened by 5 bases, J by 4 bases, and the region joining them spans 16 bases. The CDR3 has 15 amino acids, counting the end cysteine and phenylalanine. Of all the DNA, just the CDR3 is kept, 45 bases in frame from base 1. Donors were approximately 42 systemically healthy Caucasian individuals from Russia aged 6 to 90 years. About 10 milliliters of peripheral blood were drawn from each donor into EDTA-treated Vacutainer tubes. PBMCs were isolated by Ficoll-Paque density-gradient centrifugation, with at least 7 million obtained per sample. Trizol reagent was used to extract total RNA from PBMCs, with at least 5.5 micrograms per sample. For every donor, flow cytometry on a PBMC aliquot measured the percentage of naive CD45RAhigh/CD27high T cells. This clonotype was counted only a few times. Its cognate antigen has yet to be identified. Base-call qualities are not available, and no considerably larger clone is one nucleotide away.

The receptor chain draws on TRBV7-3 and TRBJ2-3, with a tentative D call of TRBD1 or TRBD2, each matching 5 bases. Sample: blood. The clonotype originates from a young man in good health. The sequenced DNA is TGTGCCAGCAGCCCCGCTGGGGGTCTGGCAGATACGCAGTATTTT. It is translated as CASSPAGGLADTQYF. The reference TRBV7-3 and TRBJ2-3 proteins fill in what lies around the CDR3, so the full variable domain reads GAGVSQTPSNKVTEKGKYVELRCDPISGHTALYWYRQSLGQGPEFLIYFQGTGAADDSGLPNDRFFAVRPEGSVSTLKIQRTERGDSAVYLCASSPAGGLADTQYFGPGTRLTVL.